The present T cell receptor beta chain was sequenced within a study of CXCR3-negative and CXCR3-positive naive CD8 T cells. About the study: Summed over all libraries, TRB reads came to 130 million to 150 million, with about 1.5 +/- 0.3 million per library. Study-level points and caveats: In both naive subsets diversity was comparably high, whereas memory CD8+ cells showed much lower diversity. The study inferred TCR strength from TRB CDR3 properties and found comparable surface CD5 between naive subsets.

About this clonotype itself: Antigen unknown.

Preparation of TRB cDNA libraries relied on 5' RACE carrying UMI labels. From the 5' RACE reads, TCRdb lists one entry per CDR3 protein and no DNA. Across about 48,000 distinct CDR3 sequences, the top ten clones capture about 15% of the sample. Using triplicate sorts, 300,000 cells were collected each time from every CD8+ T cell subset. This CDR3 has 16 amino acids. Germline values: CDR1 DFQATT, CDR2 SNEGSKA (reference sequence). The J gene is TRBJ2-7, the V gene TRBV20-1; TCRdb's D call of TRBD2 is untestable without DNA. Sequenced input: memory CD8+ T cells from blood. The clonotype originates from a human donor in good health. Some clones in this sample may be carry-over from other donors' samples. CDR3 protein: CSARKRSLAGTYEQYF.